This TCR beta chain derives from a study of T-cell memory formation after mild COVID-19. At the level of the study: The TCR clusters were mostly specific to one donor.

The CDR3 sequence is 14 residues long. CDR1 KGHSH and CDR2 LQKENI come from the germline V gene. V was clipped by 6 bases and J by 5 bases, with 16 bases between them. Whole-study findings and limits: A subset of responding clones appeared in pre-infection memory, suggesting cross-reactive memory joined. CD4+ contracting clones were mainly CM and EM; CD8+ ones, EMRA.

MiXCR was run by TCRdb on the 5' RACE reads, yielding one entry per CDR3 protein. The profile shows about 560,000 distinct CDR3 sequences, 15% to 20% of them singletons. Note on this clonotype: The antigen remains unidentified.

The sequence derives from an adult woman who had mild COVID-19 (a few samples of this study predate the infection). Cell type and time point are not known. The chain joins TRBV18 to TRBJ1-1; perhaps TRBD1 as D (5 bases). The sample consisted of PBMCs or a T cell subset sorted from them (not recorded which). Here the CDR3 DNA reads TGTGCCAGCTCGAATCAGGGATATGGGACTGAAGCTTTCTTT. It codes for CASSNQGYGTEAFF.